This is a list of T cell receptor beta chains from one sample in a study of breast tumors, draining lymph nodes, adjacent tissues. TCRdb reprocessed the multiplex PCR reads via MiXCR and lists one record per CDR3 protein. This table has some 140,000 distinct CDR3 sequences, about 22% appearing once. Sample: axillary lymph node tissue. These receptors came from a female donor with breast cancer. Some clones in this sample may be carry-over from other donors' samples. Both conserved end residues are part of each CDR3. D genes are given only for firm matches. Size tells how often a clone was seen (once, few, many) or the class of an expanded clone, and some rows leave it out.

cdr3_nt cdr3_aa d_call v_call clone_size cdr3_length j_call
TGTGCCAGCAGCGGCAGCTATAATGAAAAACTGTTTTTT CASSGSYNEKLFF . TRBV7-2 many 13 TRBJ1-4
TGTGCCAGCAGCTTAACCGCTAGCGGGAGCAGGGCGCAGTATTTT CASSLTASGSRAQYF TRBD2 TRBV7-2 once 15 TRBJ2-3
TGTGCCAGCAGCTTAGCGGTGCGCAGCACAGATACGCAGTATTTT CASSLAVRSTDTQYF . TRBV7-2 many 15 TRBJ2-3
TGTGCCAGCAGCTTAGGGGGGCCGGTTAGGTACAATGAGCAGTTCTTC CASSLGGPVRYNEQFF . TRBV11-2 . 16 TRBJ2-1
TGTGCCAGCAGCGCCATGGGGACAGGGGCCACCGGGGAGCTGTTTTTT CASSAMGTGATGELFF TRBD1 TRBV9 many 16 TRBJ2-2
TGTGCCAGCAGTAGGACAGGGGGAAACACTGAAGCTTTCTTT CASSRTGGNTEAFF TRBD1 TRBV12-3/TRBV12-4 . 14 TRBJ1-1
TGTGCCAGCAGCCAAGACGAGACAGGGCTCGCGCAGCCCCAGCATTTT CASSQDETGLAQPQHF TRBD1 TRBV3-1 few 16 TRBJ1-5
TGTGCCAGCGGAACCAGGGTGCAGGGATGGGAGCAGTACTTC CASGTRVQGWEQYF . TRBV28 many 14 TRBJ2-7
TGTGCCAGCAGTGAAGCGGGGGGGAGAACGCAGTATTTT CASSEAGGRTQYF TRBD2 TRBV25-1 few 13 TRBJ2-3
TGTGCCAGCAATACCCCTAGCGGGAGTTCGGGCGAGCAGTACTTC CASNTPSGSSGEQYF TRBD2 TRBV6-2/TRBV6-3 many 15 TRBJ2-7
TGTGCCAGCAGCGTAGAGAGGAACACAGATACGCAGTATTTT CASSVERNTDTQYF . TRBV9 many 14 TRBJ2-3
TGTGCCAGCAGTTCCCGGGAGGCACAAAACACCGGGGAGCTGTTTTTT CASSSREAQNTGELFF TRBD2 TRBV28 . 16 TRBJ2-2
TGTGCCAGCAGCTTGGAGGGACTGGGTACGGGGGAGCAGTACTTC CASSLEGLGTGEQYF . TRBV5-4 many 15 TRBJ2-7
TGTGCCAGCAGCCAGACAGGGGGCAATCAGCCCCAGCATTTT CASSQTGGNQPQHF TRBD1 TRBV6-1 . 14 TRBJ1-5
TGTGCCAGCAGCTTGGGTCAGGACCCAACTAATGAAAAACTGTTTTTT CASSLGQDPTNEKLFF . TRBV5-5 many 16 TRBJ1-4
TGTGCCAGCGGCACTCCTCGGGGGACCACCTACGAGCAGTACTTC CASGTPRGTTYEQYF . TRBV5-8 many 15 TRBJ2-7
TGTGCCACCCGCAGGGGCGGAGGACTAGCGGGAGTGGGGGAGACCCAGTACTTC CATRRGGGLAGVGETQYF TRBD2 TRBV27 . 18 TRBJ2-5
TGTGCCAGCAGTGACGGGGGGCATGGCTACACCTTC CASSDGGHGYTF . TRBV6-1 many 12 TRBJ1-2
TGTGCCAGCAGCGGCCCAGTTTCGGGACAGGGGTTAAATGAGCAGTTCTTC CASSGPVSGQGLNEQFF TRBD1 TRBV9 medium-sized 17 TRBJ2-1
TGTGCCAGCAGCCAATGGGCAGAGAATTCACCCCTCCACTTT CASSQWAENSPLHF . TRBV3-1 many 14 TRBJ1-6
TGCAGTGCTGCGCGGGTCTCTGGAAACACCATATATTTT CSAARVSGNTIYF . TRBV20-1 many 13 TRBJ1-3
TGCGCCAGCAGCTTGGCACTAGCGGGAGCTAGGAGTGAGCAGTTCTTC CASSLALAGARSEQFF TRBD2 TRBV5-1 . 16 TRBJ2-1
TGTGCCAGCAGCCAAGATCTTACAGATACGCAGTATTTT CASSQDLTDTQYF . TRBV3-1 many 13 TRBJ2-3
TGTGCCAGCAGCCAAGGTCTCAGACAGGCCGGGGGCTACACCTTC CASSQGLRQAGGYTF . TRBV3-1 many 15 TRBJ1-2
TGTGCCAGCAGCTTAGGTGGACTAGCGCTTTACAATGAGCAGTTCTTC CASSLGGLALYNEQFF TRBD2 TRBV11-2 many 16 TRBJ2-1
TGTGCCAGCAGCTTAGGCCCGATGGGACAGGCTACCTCCTACGAGCAGTACTTC CASSLGPMGQATSYEQYF TRBD1 TRBV13 many 18 TRBJ2-7
TGTGCCAGCAGCCCCCGACAGGACAGCTCCTACAATGAGCAGTTCTTC CASSPRQDSSYNEQFF . TRBV11-2 many 16 TRBJ2-1
TGTGCCAGCAAGGAACTAGCGGGAGTCCAAGAGACCCAGTACTTC CASKELAGVQETQYF TRBD2 TRBV2 many 15 TRBJ2-5
TGTGCCACCAGTGATTCCTCCGGGACTAGCGGTTTCATCTACAATGAGCAGTTCTTC CATSDSSGTSGFIYNEQFF TRBD2 TRBV24-1 many 19 TRBJ2-1
TGTGCCACCTCGTGTTCACCCCTCCACTTT CATSCSPLHF . TRBV24-1 many 10 TRBJ1-6
TGTGCCACCAGCTCGGGATACAATGAGCAGTTCTTC CATSSGYNEQFF . TRBV15 many 12 TRBJ2-1
TGTGCCAGCAGCTTGACAGGGGATAATCAGCCCCAGCATTTT CASSLTGDNQPQHF TRBD1 TRBV7-9 many 14 TRBJ1-5
TGCGCCAGCAGCTCGACAGGGGAAGGTTACAATGAGCAGTTCTTC CASSSTGEGYNEQFF TRBD1 TRBV5-1 many 15 TRBJ2-1
TGTGCCAGCAGTGCCACAGGGATCAGACAAGAGACCCAGTACTTC CASSATGIRQETQYF . TRBV2 many 15 TRBJ2-5
TGTGCCAGCAGTTACTCGCCGGGCGCCCGCTACGAGCAGTACTTC CASSYSPGARYEQYF . TRBV6-2/TRBV6-3 many 15 TRBJ2-7
TGTGCCAGCGCTGCAGGGGGCGCGGCAGATACGCAGTATTTT CASAAGGAADTQYF TRBD1 TRBV7-9 many 14 TRBJ2-3
TGTGCCAGCAGCTTAACTGGAACGAACACCGGGGAGCTGTTTTTT CASSLTGTNTGELFF . TRBV11-2 many 15 TRBJ2-2
TGTGCCAGCAGCTTTATGGGAAGGGGTGGCACCGGGGAGCTGTTTTTT CASSFMGRGGTGELFF . TRBV5-4 . 16 TRBJ2-2
TGTGCCAGCAGTGCCGGGCGGGAGGGGTCAGATACGCAGTATTTT CASSAGREGSDTQYF TRBD2 TRBV2 many 15 TRBJ2-3
TGTGCCAGCAGCTTGAACAGGGACGCTTCTAACTATGGCTACACCTTC CASSLNRDASNYGYTF . TRBV5-6 many 16 TRBJ1-2
TGCGCCAGCAGCCAAGATAGAGAGCGATTGGGACTCTCCTACAATGAGCAGTTCTTC CASSQDRERLGLSYNEQFF . TRBV4-1 many 19 TRBJ2-1
TGTGCCAGCAGCTCCTATTTGACAGGGGGCTTGGAGACCCAGTACTTC CASSSYLTGGLETQYF TRBD1 TRBV5-5 many 16 TRBJ2-5
TGTGCCAGCAGCCCCCCCCGGACTAGCGGGAGGGCTGAGCAGTTCTTC CASSPPRTSGRAEQFF TRBD2 TRBV7-2 many 16 TRBJ2-1
TGTGCCAGCAGTTCATTATCCGGGACAGGGGAGACCCAGTACTTC CASSSLSGTGETQYF TRBD1 TRBV28 few 15 TRBJ2-5
TGTGCCAGCAGCCAAGATCTAGGCCGCAATGAGCAGTTCTTC CASSQDLGRNEQFF . TRBV4-2 many 14 TRBJ2-1
TGTGCCAGCAGCTGGGGTGGGGGCTATAACACTGAAGCTTTCTTT CASSWGGGYNTEAFF . TRBV12-3/TRBV12-4 . 15 TRBJ1-1
TGTGCCAGCACCCCGGGACCAAGCACAATTAAAACCTACAATGAGCAGTTCTTC CASTPGPSTIKTYNEQFF . TRBV5-6 many 18 TRBJ2-1
TGTGCCAGCAGTTTATTGGCGGCCGGATCCTACGAGCAGTACTTC CASSLLAAGSYEQYF . TRBV28 many 15 TRBJ2-7
TGTGCCAGTGGACAGCCCTACGAGCAGTACTTC CASGQPYEQYF . TRBV28 many 11 TRBJ2-7
TGCAGTGCGATTAAGACAGGGTTCTACAATCAGCCCCAGCATTTT CSAIKTGFYNQPQHF TRBD1 TRBV20-1 many 15 TRBJ1-5
TGTGCCAGCAGTTTACCGGGTGTAAGATACAATGAGCAGTTCTTC CASSLPGVRYNEQFF . TRBV28 many 15 TRBJ2-1
TGTGCCAGCAGTCAACGACGGACCTACGAGCAGTACTTC CASSQRRTYEQYF . TRBV27 few 13 TRBJ2-7
TGTGCCAGCCGCCGGGACAACCTCTCCTACGAGCAGTACTTC CASRRDNLSYEQYF . TRBV6-1 many 14 TRBJ2-7
TGTGCCAGCAGCCTCTTCGACAGGGCTGGAAACACCATATATTTT CASSLFDRAGNTIYF TRBD1 TRBV11-2 many 15 TRBJ1-3
TGCGCCAGCACTAGTCTGACTAACTACAATGAGCAGTTCTTC CASTSLTNYNEQFF . TRBV5-1 many 14 TRBJ2-1
TGTGCCAGCAGCCAAGAACTAGCGGGCTCCTACAATGAGCAGTTCTTC CASSQELAGSYNEQFF TRBD2 TRBV4-2 many 16 TRBJ2-1